The next 9 T cell receptor beta chains were all read from a single sample in a study of shared clonotypes between healthy human individuals (dated by TCRdb to between 2020 and 2021). Library preparation used the immunoSEQ multiplex PCR assay. This immuneACCESS table, as held by TCRdb, lists in-frame sequences with V and J called but not all clones. Of the missing ones, under half trace to an unresolved V gene in checked studies; the others have no known cause. Present in this sample are roughly 2 million clones, under 97% of which were seen just once. The biggest ten clones account for more than 0.1% of the sample. Sequencing was carried out using naive CD4+ T cells sorted from blood. Taken with the paper, the label for cell subset or site translates to: CD45RA+ positively selected. The receptor set was obtained from a young man in good health.

The CDR3 reads CASSELRTGIGQPQHF. The CDR3 coding sequence is TGTGCCAGCAGTGAACTTCGGACAGGGATCGGTCAGCCCCAGCATTTT. J is TRBJ1-5 and V is TRBV2; 8 bases are a match to TRBD1. Germline values: CDR1 SNHLY, CDR2 FYNNEI. Trimming cost V 2 bases and J 6 bases; bases outside gene matches: 9. This CDR3 spans 16 amino acids.

The J gene is TRBJ2-5, the V gene TRBV6-8, with 8 bases identical to TRBD1. The CDR3 extends over 17 amino acids. The germline V gene has CDR1 MNHGY and CDR2 SAAAGT. J gave up 0 bases and V 5 bases, and 11 bases lay outside the gene matches. In nucleotides, the CDR3 is TGTGCCAGCAGTACACCCCCCGGGACAGGCGACCAAGAGACCCAGTACTTC. The encoded protein is CASSTPPGTGDQETQYF.

The chain uses TRBV9 and TRBJ2-5, with TRBD2 identical over 11 bases. The CDR3 is made up of 20 amino acids. Germline CDR1 SGDLS, CDR2 YYNGEE. V shed 2 bases, J shed 1 base, and the junction held 16 bases outside the gene matches. The CDR3 loop is CASSVGARSTSGGSQETQYF. CDR3 bases: TGTGCCAGCAGCGTTGGAGCCCGCAGCACTAGCGGGGGTTCCCAAGAGACCCAGTACTTC.

This clone has just one count. The rearrangement uses TRBV27 and TRBJ2-3; D perhaps matches TRBD2 (5 bases). Trimming took off 6 bases at V and 0 bases at J, with 19 bases between the two ends. This CDR3 has 17 amino acids. Germline V gives CDR1 MNHEY, CDR2 SMNVEV (reference sequence). The CDR3 DNA sequence: TGTGCCAGCAGACTCCGGTCAGACTATGCTAGCACAGATACGCAGTATTTT. Translation gives CASRLRSDYASTDTQYF.

The chain uses TRBV5-6 and TRBJ2-1; D may be TRBD1 or TRBD2 (5 bases each). Germline CDR1 reads SGHDT; CDR2 reads YYEEEE. CDR3 length equals 16 residues. Between the trimmed V and J ends, which lost 0 bases and 1 base, there was a span of 11 bases. CDR3 loop: CASSLAGRGSYNEQFF. CDR3 nucleotides: TGTGCCAGCAGCTTGGCGGGACGGGGTTCCTACAATGAGCAGTTCTTC.

This sequence joins TRBV2 and TRBJ1-1, with D unresolved. The V end was cut by 7 bases, the J end by 0 bases, with 12 bases between. CDR1 and CDR2 (germline): SNHLY, FYNNEI. The CDR3 has 14 residues. CDR3 sequence: CASTWVSLNTEAFF. CDR3 nucleotides: TGTGCCAGCACTTGGGTTTCCCTGAACACTGAAGCTTTCTTT.

This rearrangement joins TRBV2 to TRBJ1-2; D gene uncertain. V dropped 4 bases and J dropped 1 base, with 4 bases sitting between them. Per germline, CDR1 SNHLY and CDR2 FYNNEI. This CDR3 spans 12 amino acids. DNA of the CDR3: TGTGCCAGCAGTGTGCATAACTATGGCTACACCTTC. The encoded protein is CASSVHNYGYTF. Filled out from reference TRBV2 and TRBJ1-2, the complete variable domain reads EPEVTQTPSHQVTQMGQEVILRCVPISNHLYFYWYRQILGQKVEFLVSFYNNEISEKSEIFDDQFSVERPDGSNFTLKIRSTKLEDSAMYFCASSVHNYGYTFGSGTRLTVV.

J is TRBJ1-4 and V is TRBV7-6, with 11 bases matching TRBD1. The CDR3 is 16 residues long. The germline V gene encodes CDR1 SGHVS and CDR2 FNYEAQ. V lost 5 bases to trimming and J lost 4 bases; unmatched junction nucleotides: 6. The CDR3 spells CASSRGTGGINEKLFF. Written as DNA, the CDR3 is TGTGCCAGCAGCAGAGGGACAGGGGGTATTAATGAAAAACTGTTTTTT.

The CDR3 loop is CASSLDSLSTDTQYF. DNA for the CDR3: TGCGCCAGCAGCCTAGACTCACTGAGCACAGATACGCAGTATTTT. The chain carries TRBV10-1 and TRBJ2-3; D not certain. Between the trimmed V and J ends, which lost 6 bases and 0 bases, there was a span of 13 bases. Germline assignment: CDR1 WNHNN and CDR2 SYGVQD (reference sequence). The CDR3 spans 15 residues.